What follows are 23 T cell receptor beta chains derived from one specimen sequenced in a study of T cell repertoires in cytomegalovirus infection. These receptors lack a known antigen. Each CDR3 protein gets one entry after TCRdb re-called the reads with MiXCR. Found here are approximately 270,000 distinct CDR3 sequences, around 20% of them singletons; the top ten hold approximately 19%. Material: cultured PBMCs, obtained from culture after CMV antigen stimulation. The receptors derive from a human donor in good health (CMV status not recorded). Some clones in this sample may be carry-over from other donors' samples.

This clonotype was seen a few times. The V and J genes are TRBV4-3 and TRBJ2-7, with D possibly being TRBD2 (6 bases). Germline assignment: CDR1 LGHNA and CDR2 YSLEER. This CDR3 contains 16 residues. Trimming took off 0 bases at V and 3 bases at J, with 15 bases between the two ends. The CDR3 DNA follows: TGCGCCAGCAGCCAAGAGTATGGGGGGACCCACTACGAGCAGTACTTC. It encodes CASSQEYGGTHYEQYF.

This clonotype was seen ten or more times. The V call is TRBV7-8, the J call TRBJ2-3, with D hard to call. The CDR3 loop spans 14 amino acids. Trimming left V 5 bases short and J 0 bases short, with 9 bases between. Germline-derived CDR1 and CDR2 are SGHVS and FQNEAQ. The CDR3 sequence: CASSPNLSTDTQYF. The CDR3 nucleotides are TGTGCCAGCAGCCCTAACTTAAGCACAGATACGCAGTATTTT.

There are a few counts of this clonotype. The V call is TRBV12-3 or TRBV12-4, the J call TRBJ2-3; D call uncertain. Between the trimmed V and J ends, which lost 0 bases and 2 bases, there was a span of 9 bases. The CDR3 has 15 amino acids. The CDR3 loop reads CASSLAMRFTDTQYF. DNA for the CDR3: TGTGCCAGCAGTTTAGCGATGCGGTTCACAGATACGCAGTATTTT.

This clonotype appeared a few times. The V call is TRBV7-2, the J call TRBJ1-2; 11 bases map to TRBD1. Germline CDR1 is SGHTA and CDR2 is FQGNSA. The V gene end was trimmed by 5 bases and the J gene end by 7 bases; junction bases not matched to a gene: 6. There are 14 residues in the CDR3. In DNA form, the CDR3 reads TGTGCCAGCAGCCAGGGGACAGGGGGTTTTGGCTACACCTTC. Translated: CASSQGTGGFGYTF.

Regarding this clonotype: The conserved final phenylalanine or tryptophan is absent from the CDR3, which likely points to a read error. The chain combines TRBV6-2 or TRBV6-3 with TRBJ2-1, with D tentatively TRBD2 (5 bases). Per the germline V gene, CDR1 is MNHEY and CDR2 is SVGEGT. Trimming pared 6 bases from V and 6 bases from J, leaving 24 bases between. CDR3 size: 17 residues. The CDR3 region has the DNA TGTGCCAGCAGCCGATGGGGAGCGGTTCTTCCCGCCAATGAGCAGTTCTAC. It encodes CASSRWGAVLPANEQFY.

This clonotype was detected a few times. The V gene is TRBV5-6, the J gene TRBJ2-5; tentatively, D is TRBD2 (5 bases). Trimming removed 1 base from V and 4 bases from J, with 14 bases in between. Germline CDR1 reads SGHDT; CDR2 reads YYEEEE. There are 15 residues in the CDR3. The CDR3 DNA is TGTGCCAGCAGCTTGAGGGCGGGTCAGTCAGAGACCCAGTACTTC. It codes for CASSLRAGQSETQYF.

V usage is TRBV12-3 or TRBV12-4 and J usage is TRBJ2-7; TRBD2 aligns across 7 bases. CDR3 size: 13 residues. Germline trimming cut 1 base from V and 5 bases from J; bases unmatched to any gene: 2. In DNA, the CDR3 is TGTGCCAGCAGTTTAGACCGGGAGGACGAGCAGTACTTC. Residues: CASSLDREDEQYF.

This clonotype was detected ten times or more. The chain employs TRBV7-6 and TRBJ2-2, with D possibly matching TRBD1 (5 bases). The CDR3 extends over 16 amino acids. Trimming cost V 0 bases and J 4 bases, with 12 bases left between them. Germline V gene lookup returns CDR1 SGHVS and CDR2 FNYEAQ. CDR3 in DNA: TGTGCCAGCAGCTTAGCCTCCCAGGGTCCCACCGGGGAGCTGTTTTTT. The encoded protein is CASSLASQGPTGELFF.

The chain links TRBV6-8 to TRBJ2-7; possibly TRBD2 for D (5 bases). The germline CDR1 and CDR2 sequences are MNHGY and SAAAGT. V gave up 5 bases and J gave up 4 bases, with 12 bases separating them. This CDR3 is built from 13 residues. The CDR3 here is CASSPGIPYEQYF. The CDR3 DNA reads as TGTGCCAGCAGTCCGGGGATACCATACGAGCAGTACTTC.

The CDR3 DNA follows: TGTGCCAGCAGTGTTTCAGCGAGAGGTTTTGATACGCAGTATTTT. As protein: CASSVSARGFDTQYF. The rearrangement joins TRBV25-1 to TRBJ2-3; no definite D call. CDR1 is MGHDK, CDR2 SYGVNS, per germline. The V and J ends lost 4 bases and 6 bases respectively, with 17 bases between them. The CDR3 loop spans 15 amino acids. The full variable domain, completed using reference TRBV25-1 and TRBJ2-3, is EADIYQTPRYLVIGTGKKITLECSQTMGHDKMYWYQQDPGMELHLIHYSYGVNSTEKGDLSSESTVSRIRTEHFPLTLESARPSHTSQYLCASSVSARGFDTQYFGPGTRLTVL.

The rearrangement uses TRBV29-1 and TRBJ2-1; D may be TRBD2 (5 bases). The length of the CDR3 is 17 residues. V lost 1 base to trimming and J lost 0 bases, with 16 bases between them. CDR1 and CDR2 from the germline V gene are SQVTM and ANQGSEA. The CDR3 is CSVEVGVTSSSYNEQFF. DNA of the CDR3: TGCAGCGTTGAAGTCGGGGTAACCAGTAGCTCCTACAATGAGCAGTTCTTC.

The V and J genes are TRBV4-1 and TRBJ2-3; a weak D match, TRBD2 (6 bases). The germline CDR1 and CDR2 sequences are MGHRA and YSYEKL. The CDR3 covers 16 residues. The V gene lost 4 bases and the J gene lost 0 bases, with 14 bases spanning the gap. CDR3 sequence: CASSPSWRGSTDTQYF. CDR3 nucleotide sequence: TGCGCCAGCAGCCCGAGCTGGCGGGGTAGCACAGATACGCAGTATTTT.

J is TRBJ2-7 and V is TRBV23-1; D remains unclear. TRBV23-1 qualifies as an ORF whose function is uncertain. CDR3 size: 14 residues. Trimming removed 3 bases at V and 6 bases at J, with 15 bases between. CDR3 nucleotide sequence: TGCGCCAGCAGTCATTCTGTCAGGAATTGCGAGCAGTACGTC. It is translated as CASSHSVRNCEQYV.

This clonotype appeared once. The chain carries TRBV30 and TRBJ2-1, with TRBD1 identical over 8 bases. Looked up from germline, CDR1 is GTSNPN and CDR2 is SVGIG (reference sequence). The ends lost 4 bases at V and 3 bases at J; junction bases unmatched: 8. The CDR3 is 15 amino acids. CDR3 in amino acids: CAWTPGQGVYNEQFF. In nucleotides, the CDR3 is TGTGCCTGGACCCCTGGACAGGGTGTCTACAATGAGCAGTTCTTC.

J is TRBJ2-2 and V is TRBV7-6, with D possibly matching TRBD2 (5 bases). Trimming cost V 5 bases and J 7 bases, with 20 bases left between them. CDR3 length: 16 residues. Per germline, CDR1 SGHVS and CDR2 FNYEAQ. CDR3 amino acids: CASSPAAGMGSGELFF. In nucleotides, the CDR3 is TGTGCCAGCAGCCCTGCGGCTGGGATGGGGAGCGGGGAGCTGTTTTTT.

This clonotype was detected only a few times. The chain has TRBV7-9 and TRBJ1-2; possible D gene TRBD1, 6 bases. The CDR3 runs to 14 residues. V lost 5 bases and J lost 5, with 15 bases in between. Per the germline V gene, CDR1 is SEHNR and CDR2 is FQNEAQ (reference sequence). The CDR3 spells CASSPFQGGYGYTF. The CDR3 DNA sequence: TGTGCCAGCAGCCCCTTTCAAGGGGGGTATGGCTACACCTTC.

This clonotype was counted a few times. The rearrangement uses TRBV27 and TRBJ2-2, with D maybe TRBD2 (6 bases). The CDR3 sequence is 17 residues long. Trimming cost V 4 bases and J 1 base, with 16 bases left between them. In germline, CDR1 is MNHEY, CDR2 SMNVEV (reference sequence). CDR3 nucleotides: TGTGCCAGCAGTTCTCCTCGGAGGGTTGGGAACACCGGGGAGCTGTTTTTT. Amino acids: CASSSPRRVGNTGELFF.

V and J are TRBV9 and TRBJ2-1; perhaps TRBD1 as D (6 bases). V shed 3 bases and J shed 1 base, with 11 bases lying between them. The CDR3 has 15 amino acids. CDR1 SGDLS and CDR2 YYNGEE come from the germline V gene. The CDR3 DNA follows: TGTGCCAGCAGCGCCCAGGGGTGGTCCTACAATGAGCAGTTCTTC. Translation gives CASSAQGWSYNEQFF.

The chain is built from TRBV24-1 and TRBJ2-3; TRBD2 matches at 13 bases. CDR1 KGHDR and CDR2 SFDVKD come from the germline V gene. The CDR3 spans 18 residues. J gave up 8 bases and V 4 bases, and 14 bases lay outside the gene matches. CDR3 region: CATSDPGTSGTNLGTQYF. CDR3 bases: TGTGCCACCAGTGACCCCGGGACTAGCGGGACTAATTTGGGTACGCAGTATTTT.

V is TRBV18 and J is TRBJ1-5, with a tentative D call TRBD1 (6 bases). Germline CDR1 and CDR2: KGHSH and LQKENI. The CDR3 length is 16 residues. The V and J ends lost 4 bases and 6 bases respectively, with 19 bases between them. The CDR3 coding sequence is TGTGCCAGCTCACAAGCAAAACAGGGTCGGGGTCAGCCCCAGCATTTT. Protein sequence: CASSQAKQGRGQPQHF. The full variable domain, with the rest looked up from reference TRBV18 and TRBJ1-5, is NAGVMQNPRHLVRRRGQEARLRCSPMKGHSHVYWYRQLPEEGLKFMVYLQKENIIDESGMPKERFSAEFPKEGPSILRIQQVVRGDSAAYFCASSQAKQGRGQPQHFGDGTRLSIL.

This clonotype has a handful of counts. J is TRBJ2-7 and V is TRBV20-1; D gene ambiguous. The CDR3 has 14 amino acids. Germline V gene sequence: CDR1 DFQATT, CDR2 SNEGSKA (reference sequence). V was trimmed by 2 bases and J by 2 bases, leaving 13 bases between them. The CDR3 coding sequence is TGCAGTGCTAGACCACTACTTCCCCCCTACGAGCAGTACTTC. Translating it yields CSARPLLPPYEQYF.

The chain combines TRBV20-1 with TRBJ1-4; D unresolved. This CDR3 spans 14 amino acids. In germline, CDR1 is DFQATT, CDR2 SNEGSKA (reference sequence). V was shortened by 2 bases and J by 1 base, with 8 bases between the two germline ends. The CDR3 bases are TGCAGTGCTAGATATCCAGGAACTAATGAAAAACTGTTTTTT. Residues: CSARYPGTNEKLFF.

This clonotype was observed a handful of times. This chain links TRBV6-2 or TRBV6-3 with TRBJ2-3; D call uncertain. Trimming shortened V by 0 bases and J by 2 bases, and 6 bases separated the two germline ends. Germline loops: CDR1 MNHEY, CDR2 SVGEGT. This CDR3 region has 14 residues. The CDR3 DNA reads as TGTGCCAGCAGTTACTCCCGGGTCACAGATACGCAGTATTTT. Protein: CASSYSRVTDTQYF.